This T cell receptor beta chain originates from a study of T cells in Graves' hyperthyroidism and ophthalmopathy. Study at large: Peripheral blood samples were taken at initial diagnosis, prior to any treatment. General study points: Ophthalmopathy was separated from stable hyperthyroidism by a 13 V-J model. Ophthalmopathy was identified by the model a median approximately six months ahead of onset.

From RNA transcripts, TCR beta CDR3 regions were amplified. During a first-round RT-PCR of the TCR CDR3, the HTBI primer set was used. TCRdb recomputed calls from the multiplex PCR reads with MiXCR, one row per CDR3 protein. The sample contains roughly 530,000 distinct CDR3 sequences, roughly 15% of which appear only once. For this clonotype: The antigen is not known.

Uncontrolled infection, other autoimmune disease, pregnancy or lactation led to exclusion. V lost 6 bases, J lost 2 bases, and 14 bases lay in between. The CDR3 loop spans 15 amino acids. Per the germline V gene, CDR1 is MNHNS and CDR2 is SASEGT. The sequenced sample was blood. The receptor comes from a young woman with Graves' ophthalmopathy. This chain links TRBV6-1 with TRBJ1-5; maybe TRBD1 (5 bases). The CDR3 sequence is CASSWDESGNQPQHF. Written as DNA, the CDR3 is TGTGCCAGCAGCTGGGACGAATCGGGCAATCAGCCCCAGCATTTT.